This is a list of T cell receptor beta chains from one sample in a study of T cell repertoires in cytomegalovirus infection. TCRdb re-analysed the reads in MiXCR, keeping a single row per CDR3 protein. Of 200,000 to 300,000 distinct CDR3 sequences listed, more than 9% are singletons. Sequenced: PBMCs. The receptors here all came from a human donor in good health (CMV status not recorded). Some clones in this sample may be carry-over from other donors' samples. The CDR3 runs from the conserved cysteine through the conserved F or W. The D gene is left open where the match is weak. Size is omitted from some rows. Given values are once, few, many or a class for expanded clones.

j_call | clone_size | cdr3_length | v_call | d_call | cdr3_nt | cdr3_aa
TRBJ2-7 | many | 12 | TRBV7-8 | - | TGTGCCAGCAGCTTAGCGAGAGGGGAGCAGTACTTC | CASSLARGEQYF
TRBJ2-7 | many | 12 | TRBV7-2 | - | TGTGCCAGCAGCCGGGACAATTACGAGCAGTACTTC | CASSRDNYEQYF
TRBJ1-3 | many | 13 | TRBV12-3/TRBV12-4 | - | TGTGCCAGCAGTTTAGCGGGCGGAAACACCATATATTTT | CASSLAGGNTIYF
TRBJ2-5 | many | 14 | TRBV10-3 | - | TGTGCCATCAGTGAGTCGGACCTCCAAGAGACCCAGTACTTC | CAISESDLQETQYF
TRBJ2-1 | - | 14 | TRBV6-2/TRBV6-3 | - | TGTGCCAGCAATGGACTACTGTATTCCGGTGAGCAGTTCTTC | CASNGLLYSGEQFF
TRBJ2-2 | many | 15 | TRBV4-3 | - | TGCGCCAGCAGCCAAGATGCCGCGGGCACCGGGGAGCTGTTTTTT | CASSQDAAGTGELFF
TRBJ1-1 | many | 15 | TRBV7-2 | - | TGTGCCAGCAGCTTGTATGGGAAAATGACCACTGAAGCTTTCTTT | CASSLYGKMTTEAFF
TRBJ2-1 | many | 17 | TRBV28 | TRBD2 | TGTGCCAGCACTCGGACTAGCGGGTCCAGCGGGCTCAATGAGCAGTTCTTC | CASTRTSGSSGLNEQFF
TRBJ2-3 | many | 14 | TRBV28 | - | TGTGCCAGCAGTTTACTGGGGAGAAAGGATACGCAGTATTTT | CASSLLGRKDTQYF
TRBJ1-6 | - | 15 | TRBV14 | - | TGTGCCAGCAGCCAAGAGAAGGGGCCTAATTCACCCCTCCACTTT | CASSQEKGPNSPLHF
TRBJ2-7 | few | 11 | TRBV28 | - | TGTGCCAGCAGACAGAATTATGAGCAGTACTTC | CASRQNYEQYF
TRBJ1-5 | few | 17 | TRBV19 | TRBD1 | TGTGCCAGTAGTACTACAGGGGGTCGGTATAGCAATCAGCCCCAGCATTTT | CASSTTGGRYSNQPQHF
TRBJ1-4 | - | 13 | TRBV19 | - | TGTGCCAGTACGGAGTTCGGGGATGAAAAACTGTTTTTT | CASTEFGDEKLFF
TRBJ2-5 | many | 15 | TRBV7-2 | - | TGTGCCAGCAGCTTGTCCGGGACACCTAAAGAGACCCAGTACTTC | CASSLSGTPKETQYF
TRBJ2-5 | many | 13 | TRBV7-2 | - | TGTGCCAGCAGCTTAGATCGCCAAGAGACCCAGTACTTC | CASSLDRQETQYF
TRBJ1-3 | few | 17 | TRBV4-2 | - | TGTGCCAGCAGCCAAGATACATCTGGGAGCTCTGGAAACACCATATATTTT | CASSQDTSGSSGNTIYF
TRBJ2-3 | few | 14 | TRBV20-1 | TRBD1 | TGCAGTGCCGTCACAGGGGTTTGGACAGATACGCAGTATTTT | CSAVTGVWTDTQYF
TRBJ1-5 | many | 16 | TRBV7-2 | TRBD1 | TGTGCCAGCAGCCCGGGACAGGGAGGTAGCAATCAGCCCCAGCATTTT | CASSPGQGGSNQPQHF
TRBJ1-5 | many | 13 | TRBV29-1 | TRBD1 | TGCAGCGTTGGGACAGGGTACAATCAGCCCCAGCATTTT | CSVGTGYNQPQHF
TRBJ2-7 | - | 13 | TRBV5-6 | - | TGTGCCAGCAGCTTAGGAAGTGCTCGGGAGCAGTACTTC | CASSLGSAREQYF
TRBJ1-1 | few | 17 | TRBV4-3 | - | TGCGCCAGCAGCCAATCGAGAGGTCAGGGGACGAACACTGAAGCTTTCTTT | CASSQSRGQGTNTEAFF
TRBJ1-1 | many | 13 | TRBV7-9 | - | TGTGCCAGCAGCTTAATCGGGGGAATTGAAGCTTTCTTT | CASSLIGGIEAFF
TRBJ2-5 | - | 16 | TRBV14 | - | TGTGCCAGCAGCCAAGAGCAGATTCTTTACCAAGAGACCCAGTACTTC | CASSQEQILYQETQYF
TRBJ2-7 | many | 15 | TRBV19 | - | TGTGCCAGTAGTATAGATATTGGACAGAACTACGAGCAGTACTTC | CASSIDIGQNYEQYF
TRBJ2-7 | many | 16 | TRBV7-2 | TRBD2 | TGTGCCAGCAGCTTAGCACTAGCGGGTCTGGGCTACGAGCAGTACTTC | CASSLALAGLGYEQYF
TRBJ1-1 | - | 14 | TRBV25-1 | - | TGTGCCAGCAGTGATGCAGGGAGGAACACTGAAGCTTTCTTT | CASSDAGRNTEAFF
TRBJ1-2 | many | 12 | TRBV19 | - | TGTGCCAGCGCAGGGGTAAACTATGGCTACACCTTC | CASAGVNYGYTF
TRBJ1-1 | - | 15 | TRBV5-1 | - | TGCGCCAGCAGCCTCGACTCAACAACGAACACTGAAGCTTTCTTT | CASSLDSTTNTEAFF
TRBJ1-1 | - | 14 | TRBV19 | TRBD1 | TGTGCCAGTAGTGGACAGGGCTACAACACTGAAGCTTTCTTT | CASSGQGYNTEAFF
TRBJ2-3 | many | 14 | TRBV7-2 | - | TGTGCCAGCAGCTCTGGGGGGCGCACAGATACGCAGTATTTT | CASSSGGRTDTQYF
TRBJ2-1 | many | 15 | TRBV6-6 | TRBD2 | TGTGCCAGCCGATTAGGGCGGGAGTACTACAATGAGCAGTTCTTC | CASRLGREYYNEQFF
TRBJ1-6 | few | 13 | TRBV20-1 | TRBD1 | TGCAGTGCTATGGGGACAGATAATTCACCCCTCCACTTT | CSAMGTDNSPLHF
TRBJ2-1 | many | 17 | TRBV7-3 | TRBD2 | TGTGCCAGCAGCTTAGAGTCTAGCGGGAGCATGGTGTATGAGCAGTTCTTC | CASSLESSGSMVYEQFF
TRBJ2-3 | many | 16 | TRBV7-2 | TRBD1 | TGTGCCAGCAGCTCCCTAGGGACAGGGGGCACAGATACGCAGTATTTT | CASSSLGTGGTDTQYF
TRBJ2-1 | - | 14 | TRBV29-1 | TRBD2 | TGCAGCGTAGGGACTAGCGGGATTTACAATGAGCAGTTCTTC | CSVGTSGIYNEQFF
TRBJ1-2 | - | 17 | TRBV19 | TRBD1 | TGTGCCAGTAGGACCACGGACAGGGGAACGACTAACTATGGCTACACCTTC | CASRTTDRGTTNYGYTF
TRBJ2-4 | many | 11 | TRBV19 | - | TGTGCCAGTATGAACGGAAACATTCAGTACTTC | CASMNGNIQYF
TRBJ1-6 | - | 13 | TRBV28 | - | TGTGCCAGCAGTCCTCCATATAATTCACCCCTCCACTTT | CASSPPYNSPLHF
TRBJ1-1 | few | 13 | TRBV7-9 | - | TGTGCCATCAGGGTGGGGAAGACTTCTGAAGCTTTCTTT | CAIRVGKTSEAFF
TRBJ1-5 | - | 14 | TRBV28 | - | TGTGCCAGCAGTTTGGGCAGGGTAGCTCAGCCCCAGCATTTT | CASSLGRVAQPQHF
TRBJ1-5 | few | 14 | TRBV18 | - | TGTGCCAGCTCACCGGGTGCTGGAGAGCAGCCCCAGCATTTT | CASSPGAGEQPQHF
TRBJ1-1 | many | 14 | TRBV12-3/TRBV12-4 | - | TGTGCCAGCAGTCCGCCGGGGCAGGGAGTCCGGTTGGTCTTT | CASSPPGQGVRLVF
TRBJ2-3 | few | 12 | TRBV20-1 | TRBD2 | TGCAGTGCCGGGAGGGTAGGAGATACGCAGTATTTT | CSAGRVGDTQYF
TRBJ2-7 | many | 16 | TRBV4-2 | - | TGTGCCAGCAGCCAAGATTTTTACTCGCCAGACTACGAGCAGTACTTC | CASSQDFYSPDYEQYF
TRBJ2-5 | many | 15 | TRBV7-2 | - | TGTGCCAGCAGCTTAGCGCTTCAGGGGCAAGGGACCCAGTACTTC | CASSLALQGQGTQYF
TRBJ2-7 | few | 14 | TRBV20-1 | TRBD2 | TGCAGTGCTAGAGCTAGCGGGGGGGGTATAGAGCAGTACTTC | CSARASGGGIEQYF